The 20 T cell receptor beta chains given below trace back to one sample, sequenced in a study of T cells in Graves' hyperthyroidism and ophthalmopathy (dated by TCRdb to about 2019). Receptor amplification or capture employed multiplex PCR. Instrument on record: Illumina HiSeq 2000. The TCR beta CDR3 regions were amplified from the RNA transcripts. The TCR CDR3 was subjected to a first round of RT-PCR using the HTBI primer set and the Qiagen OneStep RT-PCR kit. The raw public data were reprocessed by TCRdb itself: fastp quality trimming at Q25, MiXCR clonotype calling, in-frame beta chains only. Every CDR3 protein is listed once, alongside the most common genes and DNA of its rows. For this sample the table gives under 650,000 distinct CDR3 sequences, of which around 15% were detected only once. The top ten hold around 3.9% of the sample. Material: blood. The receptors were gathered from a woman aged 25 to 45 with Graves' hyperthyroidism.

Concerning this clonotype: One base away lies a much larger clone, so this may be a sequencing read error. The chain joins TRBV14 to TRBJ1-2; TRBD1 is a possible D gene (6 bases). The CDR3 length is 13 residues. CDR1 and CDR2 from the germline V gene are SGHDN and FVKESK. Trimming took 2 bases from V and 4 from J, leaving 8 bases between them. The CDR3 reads CASSQQGIYGYTF. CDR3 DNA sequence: TGTGCCAGCAGCCAACAGGGGATCTATGGCTACACCTTC.

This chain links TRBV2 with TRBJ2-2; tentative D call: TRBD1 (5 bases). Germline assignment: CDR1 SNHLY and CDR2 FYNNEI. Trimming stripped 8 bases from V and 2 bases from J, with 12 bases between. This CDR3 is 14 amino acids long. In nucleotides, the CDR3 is TGTGCCAGCTTCAGGGATATAAACACCGGGGAGCTGTTTTTT. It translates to CASFRDINTGELFF.

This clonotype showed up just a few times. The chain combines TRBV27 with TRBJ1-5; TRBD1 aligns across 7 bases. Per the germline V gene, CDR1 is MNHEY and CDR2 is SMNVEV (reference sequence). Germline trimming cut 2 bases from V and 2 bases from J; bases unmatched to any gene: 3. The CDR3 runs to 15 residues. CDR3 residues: CASSLQGGGNQPQHF. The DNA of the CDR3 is TGTGCCAGCAGTTTACAGGGGGGCGGCAATCAGCCCCAGCATTTT.

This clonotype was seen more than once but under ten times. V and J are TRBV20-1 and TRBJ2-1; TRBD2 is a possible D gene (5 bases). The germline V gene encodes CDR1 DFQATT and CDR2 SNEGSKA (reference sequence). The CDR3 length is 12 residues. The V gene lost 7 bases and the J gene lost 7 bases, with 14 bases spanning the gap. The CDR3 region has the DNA TGCAGTGGGGTACTAGGACTTAATGAGCAGTTCTTC. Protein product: CSGVLGLNEQFF.

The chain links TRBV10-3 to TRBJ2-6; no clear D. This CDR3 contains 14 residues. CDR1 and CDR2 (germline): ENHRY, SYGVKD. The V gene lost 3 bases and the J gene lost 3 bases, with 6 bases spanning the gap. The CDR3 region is CAISDLGGANVLTF. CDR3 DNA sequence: TGTGCCATCAGTGACTTAGGTGGGGCCAACGTCCTGACTTTC.

In nucleotides, the CDR3 is TGTGCCAGCAGCCAAGTCGGGACCCGAGCCAGTGAGCAGTTCTTC. The encoded protein is CASSQVGTRASEQFF. The chain joins TRBV14 to TRBJ2-1; D is tentatively TRBD1 or TRBD2 (5 bases each). V dropped 1 base and J dropped 9 bases, with 16 bases sitting between them. Germline CDR1 reads SGHDN; CDR2 reads FVKESK. This CDR3 is 15 amino acids long.

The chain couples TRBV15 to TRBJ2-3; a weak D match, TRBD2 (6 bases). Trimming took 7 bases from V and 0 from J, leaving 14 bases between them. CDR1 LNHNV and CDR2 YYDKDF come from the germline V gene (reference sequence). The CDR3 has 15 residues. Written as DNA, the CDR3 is TGTGCCACCATGGCTAGCGTTGTGAGCACAGATACGCAGTATTTT. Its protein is CATMASVVSTDTQYF.

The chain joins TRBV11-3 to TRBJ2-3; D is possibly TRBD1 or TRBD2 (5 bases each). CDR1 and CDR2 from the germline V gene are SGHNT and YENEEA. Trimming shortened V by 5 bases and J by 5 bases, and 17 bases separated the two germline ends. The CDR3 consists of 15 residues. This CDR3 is CASSPGPSGGDTQYF. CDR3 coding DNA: TGTGCCAGCAGCCCGGGACCTTCTGGAGGAGATACGCAGTATTTT.

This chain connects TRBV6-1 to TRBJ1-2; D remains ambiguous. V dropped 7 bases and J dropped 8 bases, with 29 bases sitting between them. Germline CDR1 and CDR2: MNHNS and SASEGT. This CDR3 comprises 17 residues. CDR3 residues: CASTQFPRESTRFGYTF. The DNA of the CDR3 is TGTGCCAGCACCCAATTCCCCCGGGAGTCTACCAGATTCGGCTACACCTTC.

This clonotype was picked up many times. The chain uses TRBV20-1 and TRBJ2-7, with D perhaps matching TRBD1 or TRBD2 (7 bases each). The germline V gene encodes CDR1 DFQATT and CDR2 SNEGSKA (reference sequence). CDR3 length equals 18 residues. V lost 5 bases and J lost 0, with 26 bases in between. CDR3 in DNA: TGCAGTGCTTTACACAGGGGAGGGCGGGAGTCCCTCTCCTACGAGCAGTACTTC. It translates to CSALHRGGRESLSYEQYF.

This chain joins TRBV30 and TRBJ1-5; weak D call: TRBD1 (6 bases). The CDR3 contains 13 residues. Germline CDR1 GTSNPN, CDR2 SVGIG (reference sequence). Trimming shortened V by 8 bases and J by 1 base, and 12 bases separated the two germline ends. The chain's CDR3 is CAQRGGSNQPQHF. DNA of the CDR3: TGTGCCCAGAGAGGGGGGAGCAATCAGCCCCAGCATTTT. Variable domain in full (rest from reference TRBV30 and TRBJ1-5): SQTIHQWPATLVQPVGSPLSLECTVEGTSNPNLYWYRQAAGRGLQLLFYSVGIGQISSEVPQNLSASRPQDRQFILSSKKLLLSDSGFYLCAQRGGSNQPQHFGDGTRLSIL.

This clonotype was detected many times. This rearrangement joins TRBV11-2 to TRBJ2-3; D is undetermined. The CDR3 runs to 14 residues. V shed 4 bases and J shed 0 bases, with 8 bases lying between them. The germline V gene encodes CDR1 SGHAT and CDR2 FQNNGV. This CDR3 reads CASSSVDSTDTQYF. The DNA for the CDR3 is TGTGCCAGCAGCTCCGTCGATAGCACAGATACGCAGTATTTT.

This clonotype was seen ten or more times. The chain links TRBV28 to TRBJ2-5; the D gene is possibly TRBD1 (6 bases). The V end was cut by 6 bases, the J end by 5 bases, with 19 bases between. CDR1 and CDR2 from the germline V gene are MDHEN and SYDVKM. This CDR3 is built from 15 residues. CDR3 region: CASSLRTGRWETQYF. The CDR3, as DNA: TGTGCCAGCAGCCTACGCACAGGGCGGTGGGAGACCCAGTACTTC.

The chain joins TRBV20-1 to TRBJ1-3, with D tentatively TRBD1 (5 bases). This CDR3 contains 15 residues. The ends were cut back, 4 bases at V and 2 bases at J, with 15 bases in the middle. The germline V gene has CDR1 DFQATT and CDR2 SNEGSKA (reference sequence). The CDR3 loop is CSATNGGTAGNTIYF. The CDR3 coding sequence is TGCAGTGCTACGAACGGGGGGACGGCTGGAAACACCATATATTTT.

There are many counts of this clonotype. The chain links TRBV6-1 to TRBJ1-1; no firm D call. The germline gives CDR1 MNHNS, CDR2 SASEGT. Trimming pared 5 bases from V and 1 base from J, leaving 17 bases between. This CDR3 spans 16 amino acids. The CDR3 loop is CASSPTPRTRNTEAFF. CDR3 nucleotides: TGTGCCAGCAGTCCCACCCCAAGGACGCGGAACACTGAAGCTTTCTTT.

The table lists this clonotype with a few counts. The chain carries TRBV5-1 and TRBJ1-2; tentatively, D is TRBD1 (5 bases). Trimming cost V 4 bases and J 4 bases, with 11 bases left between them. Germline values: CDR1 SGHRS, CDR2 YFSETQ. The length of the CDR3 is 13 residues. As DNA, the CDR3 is TGCGCCAGCAGCCATGGGACGGTCTATGGCTACACCTTC. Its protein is CASSHGTVYGYTF.

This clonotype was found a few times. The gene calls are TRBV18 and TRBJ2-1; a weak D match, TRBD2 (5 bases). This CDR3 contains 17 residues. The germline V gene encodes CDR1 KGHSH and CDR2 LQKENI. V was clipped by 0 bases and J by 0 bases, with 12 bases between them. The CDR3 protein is CASSPPPPSSSYNEQFF. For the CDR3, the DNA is TGTGCCAGCTCACCACCCCCCCCTAGCAGCTCCTACAATGAGCAGTTCTTC.

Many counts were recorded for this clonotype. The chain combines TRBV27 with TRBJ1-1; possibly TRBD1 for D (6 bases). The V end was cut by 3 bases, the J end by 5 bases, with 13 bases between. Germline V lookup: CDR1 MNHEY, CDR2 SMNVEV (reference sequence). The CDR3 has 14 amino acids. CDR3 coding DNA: TGTGCCAGCAGTTTTAAGGGGGGCTGGACTGAAGCTTTCTTT. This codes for CASSFKGGWTEAFF.

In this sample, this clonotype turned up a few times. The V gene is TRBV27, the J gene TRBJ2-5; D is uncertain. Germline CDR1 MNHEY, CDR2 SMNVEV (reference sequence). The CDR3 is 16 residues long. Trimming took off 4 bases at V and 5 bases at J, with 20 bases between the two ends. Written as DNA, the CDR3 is TGTGCCAGCAGTTCCACTCTGAGAGAAGGTTATGAGACCCAGTACTTC. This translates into CASSSTLREGYETQYF.

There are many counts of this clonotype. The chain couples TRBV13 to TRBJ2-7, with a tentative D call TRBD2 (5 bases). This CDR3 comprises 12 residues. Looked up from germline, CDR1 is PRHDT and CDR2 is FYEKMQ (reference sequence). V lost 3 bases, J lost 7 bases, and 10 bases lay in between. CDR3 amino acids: CASSFEGREQYF. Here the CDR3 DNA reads TGTGCCAGCAGCTTTGAGGGAAGGGAGCAGTACTTC.